These T cell receptor beta chains were read from a single sample in a study of blood T cell repertoires in COVID-19. Measured with immunoSEQ multiplex PCR; TCRdb has only the in-frame clones, and not every one. The table lists 350,000 to 450,000 clones, approximately 89% of them singletons, with 1.5% to 2.5% in the top ten. The specimen sequenced was PBMCs or T cells enriched from blood (not recorded which). The origin of the receptors is a man aged 40-49 years in a cohort exposed to, infected with or recovered from COVID-19 (not recorded which). The CDR3 runs from the conserved cysteine through the conserved F or W. A D gene is named only where the DNA matches it firmly. Part of the rows lack a size; the others show once, few, many or a class for expanded clones.

J gene | D gene | V gene | clone size | CDR3 DNA | CDR3 protein
TRBJ2-2 | TRBD1 | TRBV5-1 | NA | TGCGCCAGCAGCCCCCGGGACAGGGGCGCCGGGGAGCTGTTTTTT | CASSPRDRGAGELFF
TRBJ2-1 | TRBD1 | TRBV7-9 | NA | TGTGCCAGCAGCCCCCCGGGACAGGGGGGCGGTGAGCAGTTCTTC | CASSPPGQGGGEQFF
TRBJ1-4 | NA | TRBV24-1 | NA | TGTGCCACCAGTGAGGGGAGTGATACAGAAAAACTGTTTTTT | CATSEGSDTEKLFF
TRBJ1-3 | TRBD1 | TRBV30 | once | TGTGCCTGGAGTACCGGGACAGGGTTAGGTGGAAACACCATATATTTT | CAWSTGTGLGGNTIYF
TRBJ2-7 | NA | TRBV30 | NA | TGTGCCTGGACAGGGGTTTCCTACGAGCAGTACTTC | CAWTGVSYEQYF
TRBJ2-3 | TRBD2 | TRBV2 | NA | TGTGCCAGCAGGGGGACTAGCGGGAGGGCGGATACGCAGTATTTT | CASRGTSGRADTQYF
TRBJ2-3 | TRBD2 | TRBV10-1 | NA | TGCGCCAGCAGTGGAGCGGGAGTGTCAGATACGCAGTATTTT | CASSGAGVSDTQYF
TRBJ1-2 | TRBD1 | TRBV28 | NA | TGTGCCAGCAGTGCAGGACAGGGGGGACAAGACTACACCTTC | CASSAGQGGQDYTF
TRBJ2-7 | NA | TRBV18 | NA | TGTGCCAGCTCATCAAACGGGGGTTACGAGCAGTACTTC | CASSSNGGYEQYF
TRBJ2-1 | TRBD2 | TRBV19 | NA | TGTGCCAGTAGTAGCGGGAGGGCTTACAATGAGCAGTTCTTC | CASSSGRAYNEQFF
TRBJ1-1 | NA | TRBV10-3 | few | TGTGCCATCAGTGAGCAGGCCGTGGGCACTGAAGCTTTCTTT | CAISEQAVGTEAFF
TRBJ2-1 | TRBD2 | TRBV29-1 | NA | TGCAGCGTTGAGGCCCAGAGCGGGAGATTCGCTGGGCAGTTCTTC | CSVEAQSGRFAGQFF
TRBJ2-5 | TRBD2 | TRBV5-1 | NA | TGCGCCAACAAGATAGGTAGCGGGAGAGGCGAGACCCAGTACTTC | CANKIGSGRGETQYF
TRBJ2-1 | TRBD2 | TRBV5-1 | NA | TGCGCCAGCAAGCCCCTAGCGGGAGGCCCCTACAATGAGCAGTTCTTC | CASKPLAGGPYNEQFF
TRBJ1-4 | NA | TRBV6-5 | NA | TGTGCCAGCAATGCAGGCTCAACTAATGAAAAACTGTTTTTT | CASNAGSTNEKLFF
TRBJ2-7 | NA | TRBV11-2 | NA | TGTGCCAGCACAGGGGCTTTCTACGAGCAGTACTTC | CASTGAFYEQYF
TRBJ2-7 | TRBD1 | TRBV5-4 | NA | TGTGCCAGCAGCACGGACAGGTGGAGCTACGAGCAGTACTTC | CASSTDRWSYEQYF
TRBJ2-4 | TRBD2 | TRBV5-8 | NA | TGTGCCAGCAGCAAACTAGCGGGATTGGTTGGCATTCAGTACTTC | CASSKLAGLVGIQYF
TRBJ2-1 | NA | TRBV5-1 | NA | TGCGCCAGCAGCTCCGCGGGACAGTCCTACAATGAGCAGTTCTTC | CASSSAGQSYNEQFF
TRBJ2-7 | NA | TRBV29-1 | NA | TGCAGCGTTGAAGGTCAGGGTGGGTCCTACGAGCAGTACTTC | CSVEGQGGSYEQYF
TRBJ1-6 | TRBD1 | TRBV7-6 | once | TGTGCCAGCAGCTACCTAGGACAGGACTCACCCCTCCACTTT | CASSYLGQDSPLHF
TRBJ2-7 | TRBD1 | TRBV3-1/TRBV3-2 | NA | TGTGCCAGCAGCCAGGGGACAGGGTTCGAGCAGTACTTC | CASSQGTGFEQYF